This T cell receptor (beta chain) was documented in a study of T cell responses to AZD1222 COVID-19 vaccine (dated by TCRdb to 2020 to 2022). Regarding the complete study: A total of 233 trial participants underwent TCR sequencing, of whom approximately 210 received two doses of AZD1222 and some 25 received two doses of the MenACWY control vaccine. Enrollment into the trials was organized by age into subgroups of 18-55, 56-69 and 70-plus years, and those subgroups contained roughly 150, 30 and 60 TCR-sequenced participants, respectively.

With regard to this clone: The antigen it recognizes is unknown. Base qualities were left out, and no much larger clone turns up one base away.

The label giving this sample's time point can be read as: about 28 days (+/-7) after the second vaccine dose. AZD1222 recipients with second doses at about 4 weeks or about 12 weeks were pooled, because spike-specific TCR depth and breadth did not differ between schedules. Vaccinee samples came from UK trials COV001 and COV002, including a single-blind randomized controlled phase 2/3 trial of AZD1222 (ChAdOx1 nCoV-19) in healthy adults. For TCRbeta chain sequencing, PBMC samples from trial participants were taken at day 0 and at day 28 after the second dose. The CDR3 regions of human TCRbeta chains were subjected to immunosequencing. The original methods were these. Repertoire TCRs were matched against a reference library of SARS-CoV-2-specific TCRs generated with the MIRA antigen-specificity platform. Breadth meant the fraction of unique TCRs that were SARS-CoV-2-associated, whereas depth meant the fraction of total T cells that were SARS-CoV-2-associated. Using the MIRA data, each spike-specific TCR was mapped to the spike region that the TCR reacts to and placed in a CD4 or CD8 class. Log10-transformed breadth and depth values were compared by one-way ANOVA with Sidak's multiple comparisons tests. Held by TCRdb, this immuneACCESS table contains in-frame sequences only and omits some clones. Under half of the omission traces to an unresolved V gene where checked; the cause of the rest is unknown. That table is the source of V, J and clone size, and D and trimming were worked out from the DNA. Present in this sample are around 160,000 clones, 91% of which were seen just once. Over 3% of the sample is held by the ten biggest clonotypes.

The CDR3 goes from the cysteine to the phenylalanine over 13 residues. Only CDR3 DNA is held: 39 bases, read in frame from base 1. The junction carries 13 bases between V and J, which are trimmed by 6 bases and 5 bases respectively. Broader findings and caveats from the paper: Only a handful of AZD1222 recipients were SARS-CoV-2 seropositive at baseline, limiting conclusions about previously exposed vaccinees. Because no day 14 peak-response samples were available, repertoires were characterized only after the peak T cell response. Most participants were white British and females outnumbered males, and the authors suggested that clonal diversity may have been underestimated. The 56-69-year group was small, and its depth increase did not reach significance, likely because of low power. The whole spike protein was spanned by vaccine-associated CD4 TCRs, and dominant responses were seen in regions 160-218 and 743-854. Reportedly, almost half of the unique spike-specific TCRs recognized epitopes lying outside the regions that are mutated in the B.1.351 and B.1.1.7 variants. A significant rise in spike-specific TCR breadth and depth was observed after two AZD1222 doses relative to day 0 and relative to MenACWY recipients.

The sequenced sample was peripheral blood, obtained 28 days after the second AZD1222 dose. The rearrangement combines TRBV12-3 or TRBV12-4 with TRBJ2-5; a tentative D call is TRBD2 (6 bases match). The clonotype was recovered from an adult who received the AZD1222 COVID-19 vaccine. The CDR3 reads CASSSSGVETQYF. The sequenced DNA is TGTGCCAGCAGCTCTTCGGGAGTCGAGACCCAGTACTTC.